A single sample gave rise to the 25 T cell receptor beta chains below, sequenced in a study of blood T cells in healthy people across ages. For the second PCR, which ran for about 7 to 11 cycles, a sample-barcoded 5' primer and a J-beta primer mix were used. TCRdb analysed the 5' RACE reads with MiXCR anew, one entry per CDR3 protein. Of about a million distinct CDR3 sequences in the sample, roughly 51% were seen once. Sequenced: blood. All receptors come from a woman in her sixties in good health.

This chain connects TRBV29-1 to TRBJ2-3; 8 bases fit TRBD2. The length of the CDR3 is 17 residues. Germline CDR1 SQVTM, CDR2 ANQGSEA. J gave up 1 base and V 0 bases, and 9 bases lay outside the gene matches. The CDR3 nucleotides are TGCAGCGTTGAAGACCCTAGCGGGCTTGTCGGCACAGATACGCAGTATTTT. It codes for CSVEDPSGLVGTDTQYF.

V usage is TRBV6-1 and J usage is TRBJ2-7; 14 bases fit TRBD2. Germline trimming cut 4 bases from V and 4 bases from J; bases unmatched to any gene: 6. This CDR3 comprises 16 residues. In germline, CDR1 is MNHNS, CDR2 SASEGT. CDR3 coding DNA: TGTGCCAGCAGTGCAGGACTAGCGGGAGGAAAGTACGAGCAGTACTTC. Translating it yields CASSAGLAGGKYEQYF.

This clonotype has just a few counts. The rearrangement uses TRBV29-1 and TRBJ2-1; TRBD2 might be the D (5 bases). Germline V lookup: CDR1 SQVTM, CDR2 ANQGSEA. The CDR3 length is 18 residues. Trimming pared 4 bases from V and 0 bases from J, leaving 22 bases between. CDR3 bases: TGCAGCGTTGTAGAACGGGATTTATTAACAAGCTCCTACAATGAGCAGTTCTTC. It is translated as CSVVERDLLTSSYNEQFF.

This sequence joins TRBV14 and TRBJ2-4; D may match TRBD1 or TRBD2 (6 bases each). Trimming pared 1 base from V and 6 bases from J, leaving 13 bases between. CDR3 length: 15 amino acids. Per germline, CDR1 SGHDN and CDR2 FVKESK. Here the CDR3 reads CASSQVGGAVNIQYF. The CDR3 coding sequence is TGTGCCAGCAGCCAAGTGGGGGGCGCGGTAAACATTCAGTACTTC. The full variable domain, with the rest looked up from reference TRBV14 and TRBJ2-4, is EAGVTQFPSHSVIEKGQTVTLRCDPISGHDNLYWYRRVMGKEIKFLLHFVKESKQDESGMPNNRFLAERTGGTYSTLKVQPAELEDSGVYFCASSQVGGAVNIQYFGAGTRLSVL.

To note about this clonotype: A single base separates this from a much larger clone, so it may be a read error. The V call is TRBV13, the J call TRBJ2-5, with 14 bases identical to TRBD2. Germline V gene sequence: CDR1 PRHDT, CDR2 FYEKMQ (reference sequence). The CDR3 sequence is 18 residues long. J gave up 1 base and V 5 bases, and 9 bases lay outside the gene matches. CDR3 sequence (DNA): TGTGCCAGCAGCACTCGACTAGCGGGAGGGAGATGCCAAGAGACCCAGTACTTC. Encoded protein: CASSTRLAGGRCQETQYF.

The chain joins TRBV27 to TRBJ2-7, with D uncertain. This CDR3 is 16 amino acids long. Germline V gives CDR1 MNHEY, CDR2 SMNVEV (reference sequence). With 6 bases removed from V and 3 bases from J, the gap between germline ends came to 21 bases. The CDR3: CASSSHAAGKGYEQYF. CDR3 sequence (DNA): TGTGCCAGCAGCTCCCACGCTGCCGGAAAGGGCTACGAGCAGTACTTC.

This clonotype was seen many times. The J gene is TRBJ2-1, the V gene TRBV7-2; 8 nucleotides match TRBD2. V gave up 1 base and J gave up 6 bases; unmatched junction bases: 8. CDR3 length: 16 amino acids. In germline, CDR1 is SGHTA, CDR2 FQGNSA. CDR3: CASSLVALAGSNEQFF. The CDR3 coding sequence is TGTGCCAGCAGCTTAGTCGCGTTAGCGGGATCCAATGAGCAGTTCTTC.

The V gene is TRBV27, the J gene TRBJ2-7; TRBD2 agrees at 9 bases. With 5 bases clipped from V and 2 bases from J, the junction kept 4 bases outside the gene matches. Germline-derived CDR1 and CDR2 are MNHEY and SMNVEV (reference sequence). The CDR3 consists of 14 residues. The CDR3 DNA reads TGTGCCAGCAGTGGCTCTAGCGGGGCCTACGAGCAGTACTTC. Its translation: CASSGSSGAYEQYF.

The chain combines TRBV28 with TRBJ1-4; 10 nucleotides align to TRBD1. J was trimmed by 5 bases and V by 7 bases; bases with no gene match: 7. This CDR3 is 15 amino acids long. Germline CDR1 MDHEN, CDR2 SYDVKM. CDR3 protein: CASTNDRGPNEKLFF. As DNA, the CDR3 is TGTGCCAGCACCAATGACAGGGGGCCCAATGAAAAACTGTTTTTT.

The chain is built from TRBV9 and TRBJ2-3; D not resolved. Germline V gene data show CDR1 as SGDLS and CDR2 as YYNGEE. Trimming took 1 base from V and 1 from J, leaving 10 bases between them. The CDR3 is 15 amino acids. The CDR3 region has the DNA TGTGCCAGCAGCGTATCGGGTCACGGCACAGATACGCAGTATTTT. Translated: CASSVSGHGTDTQYF.

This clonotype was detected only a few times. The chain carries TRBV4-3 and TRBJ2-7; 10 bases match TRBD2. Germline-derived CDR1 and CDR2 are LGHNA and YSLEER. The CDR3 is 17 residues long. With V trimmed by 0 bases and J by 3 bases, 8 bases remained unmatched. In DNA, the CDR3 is TGCGCCAGCAGCCAAGAGGTCCTAGCGGGGGTCCTCTACGAGCAGTACTTC. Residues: CASSQEVLAGVLYEQYF.

CDR3 protein: CASSLHTGDTQYF. CDR3 nucleotides: TGTGCCAGCAGCCTCCATACTGGGGATACGCAGTATTTT. The V gene is TRBV7-9, the J gene TRBJ2-3; no clear D. Trimming removed 5 bases from V and 6 bases from J, with 12 bases in between. The germline gives CDR1 SEHNR, CDR2 FQNEAQ (reference sequence). The length of the CDR3 is 13 residues.

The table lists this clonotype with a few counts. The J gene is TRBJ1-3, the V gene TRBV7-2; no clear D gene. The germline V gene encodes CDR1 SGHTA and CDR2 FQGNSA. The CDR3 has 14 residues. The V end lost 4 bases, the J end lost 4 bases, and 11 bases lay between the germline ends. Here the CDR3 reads CASSSRGSGNTIYF. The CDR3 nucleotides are TGTGCCAGCAGCTCCCGAGGCAGCGGAAACACCATATATTTT.

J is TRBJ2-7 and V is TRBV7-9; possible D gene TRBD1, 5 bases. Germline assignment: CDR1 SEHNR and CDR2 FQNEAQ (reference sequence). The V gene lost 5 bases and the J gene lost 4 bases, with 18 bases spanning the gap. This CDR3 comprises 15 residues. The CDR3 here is CASSPKGLRLYEQYF. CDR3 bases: TGTGCCAGCAGCCCCAAGGGGCTCAGGCTGTACGAGCAGTACTTC.

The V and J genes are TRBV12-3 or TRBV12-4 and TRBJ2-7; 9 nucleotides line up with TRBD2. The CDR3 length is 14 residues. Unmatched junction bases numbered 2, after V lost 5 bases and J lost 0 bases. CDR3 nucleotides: TGTGCCAGCAGTGGGACTAGCACCTCCTACGAGCAGTACTTC. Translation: CASSGTSTSYEQYF.

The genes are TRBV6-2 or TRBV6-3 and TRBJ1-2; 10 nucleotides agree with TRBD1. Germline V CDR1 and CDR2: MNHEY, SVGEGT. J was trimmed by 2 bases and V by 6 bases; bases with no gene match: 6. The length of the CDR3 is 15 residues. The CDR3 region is CASREGQGMNYGYTF. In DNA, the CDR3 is TGTGCCAGCAGAGAGGGACAGGGGATGAACTATGGCTACACCTTC.

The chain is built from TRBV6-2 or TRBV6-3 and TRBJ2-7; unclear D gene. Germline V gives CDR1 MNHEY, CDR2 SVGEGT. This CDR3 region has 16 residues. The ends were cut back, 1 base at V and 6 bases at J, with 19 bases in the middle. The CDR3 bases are TGTGCCAGCAGTTACTTATCCATTCGAACTGGGCTCGAGCAGTACTTC. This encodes CASSYLSIRTGLEQYF.

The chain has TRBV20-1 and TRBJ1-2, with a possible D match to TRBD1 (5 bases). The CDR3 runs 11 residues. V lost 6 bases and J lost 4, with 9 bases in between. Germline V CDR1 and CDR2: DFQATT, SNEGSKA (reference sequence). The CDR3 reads CSAMTVYGYTF. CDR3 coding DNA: TGCAGTGCAATGACAGTCTATGGCTACACCTTC.

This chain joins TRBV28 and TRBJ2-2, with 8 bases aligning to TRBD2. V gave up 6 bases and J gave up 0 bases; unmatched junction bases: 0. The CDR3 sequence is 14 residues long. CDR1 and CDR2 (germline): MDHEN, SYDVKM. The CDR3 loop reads CASRTSANTGELFF. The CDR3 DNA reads TGTGCCAGCAGGACTAGCGCGAACACCGGGGAGCTGTTTTTT.

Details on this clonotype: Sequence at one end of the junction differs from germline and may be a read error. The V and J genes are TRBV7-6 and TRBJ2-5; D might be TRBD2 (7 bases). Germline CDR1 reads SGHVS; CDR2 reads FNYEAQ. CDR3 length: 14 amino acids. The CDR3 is CASSPGLGGETQYF. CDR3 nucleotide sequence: TGCGCCAGCAGCCCCGGACTAGGGGGAGAGACCCAGTACTTC.

CDR3 coding DNA: TGTGCCAGCAGCTCAAAGGGCTTCAGCACAGATACGCAGTATTTT. Translated, it gives CASSSKGFSTDTQYF. The V call is TRBV7-3, the J call TRBJ2-3; D gene uncertain. Germline-derived CDR1 and CDR2 are SGHTA and FQGTGA. V dropped 4 bases and J dropped 0 bases, with 11 bases sitting between them. This CDR3 is 15 amino acids long. Full variable domain (missing parts from reference TRBV7-3 and TRBJ2-3): GAGVSQTPSNKVTEKGKYVELRCDPISGHTALYWYRQSLGQGPEFLIYFQGTGAADDSGLPNDRFFAVRPEGSVSTLKIQRTERGDSAVYLCASSSKGFSTDTQYFGPGTRLTVL.

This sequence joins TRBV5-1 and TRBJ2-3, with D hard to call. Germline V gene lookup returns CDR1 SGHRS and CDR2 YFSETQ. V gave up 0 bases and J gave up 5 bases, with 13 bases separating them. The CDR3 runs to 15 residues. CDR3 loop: CASSLERAARDTQYF. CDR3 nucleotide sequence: TGCGCCAGCAGCTTGGAAAGGGCGGCGCGAGATACGCAGTATTTT.

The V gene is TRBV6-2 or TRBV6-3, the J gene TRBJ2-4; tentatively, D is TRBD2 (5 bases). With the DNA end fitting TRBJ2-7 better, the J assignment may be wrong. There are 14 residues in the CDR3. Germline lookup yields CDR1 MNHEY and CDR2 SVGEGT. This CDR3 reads CASSRGIGAYEQYF. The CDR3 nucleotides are TGTGCCAGCAGCCGAGGGATAGGAGCCTACGAGCAGTACTTC.

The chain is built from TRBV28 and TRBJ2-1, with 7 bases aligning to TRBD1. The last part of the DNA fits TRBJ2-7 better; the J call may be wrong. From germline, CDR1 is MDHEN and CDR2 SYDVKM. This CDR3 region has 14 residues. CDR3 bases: TGTGCCAGCAGTTTAGGACAGGCACGGGGTGAGCAGTACTTC. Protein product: CASSLGQARGEQYF.

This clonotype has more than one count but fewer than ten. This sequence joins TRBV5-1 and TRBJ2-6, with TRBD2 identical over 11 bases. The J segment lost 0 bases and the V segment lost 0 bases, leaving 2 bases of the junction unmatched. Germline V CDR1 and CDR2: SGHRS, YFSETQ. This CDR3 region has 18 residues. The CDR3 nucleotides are TGCGCCAGCAGCTTGGGACTAGCGGGAATCTCTGGGGCCAACGTCCTGACTTTC. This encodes CASSLGLAGISGANVLTF.